This TCR beta chain came from a study of technical replicates of blood from several donors. V lost 6 bases to trimming and J lost 2 bases, with 16 bases between them. Germline V gives CDR1 MNHNS, CDR2 SASEGT. The CDR3 length is 15 residues. The assay was immunoSEQ multiplex PCR, and TCRdb's table has in-frame clones only and misses some. The data contain just over 75,000 clones, more than 85% of them singletons. The sequencing input was T cells isolated from PBMCs. This clonotype originated in a human donor in good health. The chain has TRBV6-1 and TRBJ1-1; D gene ambiguous. CDR3 loop: CASRQQEYINTEAFF. As DNA, the CDR3 is TGTGCCAGCAGACAGCAAGAGTATATTAACACTGAAGCTTTCTTT.